These 3 T cell receptor beta chains came from one sample sequenced in a study of blood T cells in healthy people across ages. Combining a sample-barcoded 5' primer with a J-beta primer mix, a second PCR ran for about 7 to 11 cycles. MiXCR, run by TCRdb on the 5' RACE reads, gives a single entry per CDR3 protein. The sample holds 550,000 to 600,000 distinct CDR3 sequences, roughly 29% seen once. Sequencing was performed on blood. Receptors were obtained from a woman aged 70-85 years in good health.

This clonotype was picked up a small number of times. The chain carries TRBV7-3 and TRBJ2-5; possibly TRBD1 or TRBD2 for D (5 bases each). Looked up from germline, CDR1 is SGHTA and CDR2 is FQGTGA. Trimming pared 5 bases from V and 0 bases from J, leaving 13 bases between. The CDR3 extends over 15 amino acids. This chain's CDR3 is CASSLGTVYQETQYF. The CDR3 DNA is TGTGCCAGCAGCCTCGGGACCGTGTACCAAGAGACCCAGTACTTC.

This clonotype was recorded a few times. The DNA for the CDR3 is TGTGCCAGCAGCGACCGGGCGGGACGAGGCTACACCTTC. This codes for CASSDRAGRGYTF. This chain connects TRBV7-3 to TRBJ1-2, with a tentative D call TRBD1 (5 bases). The CDR3 has 13 residues. Trimming left V 5 bases short and J 8 bases short, with 15 bases between. From germline, CDR1 is SGHTA and CDR2 FQGTGA.

This clonotype was observed a handful of times. The V and J genes are TRBV29-1 and TRBJ2-1; perhaps TRBD2 as D (5 bases). Germline V gives CDR1 SQVTM, CDR2 ANQGSEA. V was shortened by 0 bases and J by 0 bases, with 12 bases between the two germline ends. CDR3 size: 16 residues. The CDR3 DNA sequence: TGCAGCGTTGAAGATCGAGGGCGAGGCTCCTACAATGAGCAGTTCTTC. It yields the protein CSVEDRGRGSYNEQFF.